The rows below give T cell receptor beta chains drawn from one sample of a study of STAT5B mutations in CD4+ large granular lymphocyte leukemia. The data were produced by immunoSEQ multiplex PCR, yet TCRdb's version contains in-frame clones alone and is incomplete. The sample includes some 35,000 clones, more than 70% of them seen just once. Material for sequencing was CD4+ T cells from blood buffy coats. These receptors came from a human donor in good health. CDR3s include the opening cysteine and the closing phenylalanine or tryptophan. A D gene is named only where the DNA matches it firmly. Clone sizes are given selectively: once, few, many, or a class where the clone is expanded.

CDR3 protein	CDR3 DNA	clone size	D gene	V gene	J gene
CASSRLAGGASYEQYF	TGTGCCAGCAGCCGCTTAGCTGGCGGGGCCTCCTACGAGCAGTACTTC	.	.	TRBV5-8	TRBJ2-7
CASSNIGNTIYF	TGTGCCAGCAGTAACATTGGAAACACCATATATTTT	.	.	TRBV6-5	TRBJ1-3
CASSFDRGLEQYF	TGTGCCAGCAGCTTCGACAGGGGGCTCGAGCAGTACTTC	.	TRBD1	TRBV7-2	TRBJ2-7
CSALRQSIIYF	TGCAGTGCCCTGAGACAGTCGATCATATATTTT	.	.	TRBV20-1	TRBJ1-3
CASSKETGPGQPQHF	TGTGCCAGCAGTAAGGAGACAGGACCCGGTCAGCCCCAGCATTTT	.	.	TRBV6-6	TRBJ1-5
CASSLKYGPEAFF	TGCGCCAGCAGCTTAAAGTACGGACCTGAAGCTTTCTTT	.	.	TRBV5-1	TRBJ1-1
CASSFGVDTEAFF	TGTGCCAGCAGCTTTGGTGTGGACACTGAAGCTTTCTTT	.	.	TRBV5-4	TRBJ1-1
CASSSYLTSGRADTQYF	TGCGCCAGCAGCTCCTATCTGACTAGCGGGAGAGCTGATACGCAGTATTTT	.	TRBD2	TRBV5-1	TRBJ2-3
CASSISYRANSPLHF	TGTGCCAGTAGTATATCCTACAGGGCTAATTCACCCCTCCACTTT	.	.	TRBV19	TRBJ1-6
CASNPVGLYEQYF	TGTGCCAGCAACCCTGTGGGCCTCTACGAGCAGTACTTC	.	.	TRBV5-6	TRBJ2-7
CASSVAGDTDTQYF	TGTGCCAGCAGTGTAGCGGGGGATACAGATACGCAGTATTTT	.	TRBD2	TRBV2	TRBJ2-3
CASSLGVAVFNEQFF	TGTGCCAGCAGCTTAGGAGTAGCAGTCTTCAATGAGCAGTTCTTC	.	.	TRBV11-2	TRBJ2-1
CASSFGLSTDTQYF	TGTGCCAGCAGCTTCGGGTTGAGCACAGATACGCAGTATTTT	.	.	TRBV11-3	TRBJ2-3
CASSRSGGDSGELFF	TGTGCCAGCAGCCGGAGCGGGGGGGACTCCGGGGAGCTGTTTTTT	few	TRBD2	TRBV7-9	TRBJ2-2
CASSPGQFSYEQYF	TGTGCCAGCTCACCCGGGCAGTTCTCCTACGAGCAGTACTTC	.	.	TRBV18	TRBJ2-7
CASSEEAHQPQHF	TGTGCCAGCAGTGAAGAGGCCCACCAGCCCCAGCATTTT	.	.	TRBV6-1	TRBJ1-5
CATLYLGRENTIYF	TGTGCCACCCTCTACCTCGGGCGCGAAAACACCATATATTTT	.	.	TRBV7-9	TRBJ1-3
CASSSRADEQFF	TGTGCCAGCAGCTCCCGCGCGGATGAGCAGTTCTTC	.	.	TRBV9	TRBJ2-1
CASSKRGLADHNEQFF	TGTGCCAGTAGTAAGAGGGGACTAGCGGACCACAATGAGCAGTTCTTC	.	TRBD2	TRBV19	TRBJ2-1
CALVEKLFF	TGTGCTTTAGTTGAAAAACTGTTTTTT	.	.	TRBV7-8	TRBJ1-4
CASSLGVPTNQPQHF	TGTGCCAGCAGTTTGGGGGTTCCGACGAATCAGCCCCAGCATTTT	.	.	TRBV5-5	TRBJ1-5
CAWSSRETQYF	TGTGCCTGGAGTTCCCGGGAGACCCAGTACTTC	.	.	TRBV30	TRBJ2-5
CASRDPGGLGGYTF	TGTGCCAGCAGAGACCCAGGGGGCCTTGGCGGCTACACCTTC	.	TRBD1	TRBV6-6	TRBJ1-2
CASSLQTGVNQPQHF	TGTGCCAGCAGCTTACAGACAGGTGTAAATCAGCCCCAGCATTTT	.	.	TRBV7-2	TRBJ1-5
CASSTTGVQGYNEQFF	TGTGCCAGCAGCACGACAGGGGTGCAGGGATACAATGAGCAGTTCTTC	once	TRBD1	TRBV5-6	TRBJ2-1
CASSLVHGYTF	TGTGCCAGCAGCTTAGTCCATGGCTACACCTTC	.	.	TRBV7-9	TRBJ1-2